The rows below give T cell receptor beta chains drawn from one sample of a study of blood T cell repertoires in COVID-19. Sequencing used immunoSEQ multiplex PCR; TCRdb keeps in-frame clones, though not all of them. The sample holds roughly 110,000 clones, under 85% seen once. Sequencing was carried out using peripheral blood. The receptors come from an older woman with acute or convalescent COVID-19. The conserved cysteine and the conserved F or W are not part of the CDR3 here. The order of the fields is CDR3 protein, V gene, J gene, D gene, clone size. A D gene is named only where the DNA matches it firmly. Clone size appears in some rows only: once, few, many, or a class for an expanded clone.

CDR3aa: AWSRLAGVSGAETQY
v_gene: TRBV30
j_gene: TRBJ2-5
d_gene: TRBD2
abundance: -

CDR3aa: ASSWGGLNEKLF
v_gene: TRBV27
j_gene: TRBJ1-4
d_gene: -
abundance: -

CDR3aa: ASPRPARSYNEQF
v_gene: TRBV19
j_gene: TRBJ2-1
d_gene: -
abundance: -

CDR3aa: ASSDQAGVGNQPQH
v_gene: TRBV27
j_gene: TRBJ1-5
d_gene: -
abundance: -

CDR3aa: ASSPDRGGRITGELF
v_gene: TRBV7-3
j_gene: TRBJ2-2
d_gene: TRBD2
abundance: -

CDR3aa: ASRQWTDSTEAF
v_gene: TRBV5-1
j_gene: TRBJ1-1
d_gene: -
abundance: -

CDR3aa: ASRGSTGTEAF
v_gene: TRBV28
j_gene: TRBJ1-1
d_gene: -
abundance: many

CDR3aa: ASSTGGQRSPLH
v_gene: TRBV6-5
j_gene: TRBJ1-6
d_gene: -
abundance: -

CDR3aa: ASSFLGANTDTQY
v_gene: TRBV5-1
j_gene: TRBJ2-3
d_gene: -
abundance: -

CDR3aa: ASSLYPPISGAYEQY
v_gene: TRBV27
j_gene: TRBJ2-7
d_gene: -
abundance: -

CDR3aa: SVIDRGSNQPQH
v_gene: TRBV29-1
j_gene: TRBJ1-5
d_gene: TRBD1
abundance: -

CDR3aa: ASSSQDGSGAYGYT
v_gene: TRBV4-2
j_gene: TRBJ1-2
d_gene: -
abundance: -

CDR3aa: ASSYGLAGGETQY
v_gene: TRBV6-6
j_gene: TRBJ2-5
d_gene: TRBD2
abundance: -

CDR3aa: ASSYSANYGYT
v_gene: TRBV6-6
j_gene: TRBJ1-2
d_gene: -
abundance: few

CDR3aa: ASSQFVSGRSNEQF
v_gene: TRBV11-3
j_gene: TRBJ2-1
d_gene: TRBD2
abundance: -

CDR3aa: ASSVGLVNEQF
v_gene: TRBV7-9
j_gene: TRBJ2-1
d_gene: -
abundance: -

CDR3aa: ASSFTKNIQY
v_gene: TRBV7-2
j_gene: TRBJ2-4
d_gene: -
abundance: -

CDR3aa: ASSASWQSTDTQY
v_gene: TRBV6-4
j_gene: TRBJ2-3
d_gene: -
abundance: once

CDR3aa: SVTRTGAEKLF
v_gene: TRBV29-1
j_gene: TRBJ1-4
d_gene: TRBD1
abundance: -

CDR3aa: AISESVRSYSYEQY
v_gene: TRBV10-3
j_gene: TRBJ2-7
d_gene: -
abundance: -

CDR3aa: ASRESGRGLNEQF
v_gene: TRBV6-6
j_gene: TRBJ2-1
d_gene: TRBD2
abundance: -

CDR3aa: ASSLRQGRHNEQF
v_gene: TRBV7-2
j_gene: TRBJ2-1
d_gene: TRBD1
abundance: -

CDR3aa: ASSLPRDRDNEKLF
v_gene: TRBV9
j_gene: TRBJ1-4
d_gene: TRBD1
abundance: -

CDR3aa: ASSVAAGSSYNEQF
v_gene: TRBV9
j_gene: TRBJ2-1
d_gene: -
abundance: -

CDR3aa: ASSSGQGPNEKLF
v_gene: TRBV6-6
j_gene: TRBJ1-4
d_gene: TRBD1
abundance: -

CDR3aa: ASSHGLLLVETQY
v_gene: TRBV11-2
j_gene: TRBJ2-5
d_gene: -
abundance: -

CDR3aa: ASSLGLGSTDTQY
v_gene: TRBV5-1
j_gene: TRBJ2-3
d_gene: -
abundance: -

CDR3aa: ATSGAQGTSPGTDTQY
v_gene: TRBV24-1
j_gene: TRBJ2-3
d_gene: -
abundance: -

CDR3aa: ASSASRVGALGYEQY
v_gene: TRBV13
j_gene: TRBJ2-7
d_gene: -
abundance: -

CDR3aa: ASGTGSPSGELF
v_gene: TRBV2
j_gene: TRBJ2-2
d_gene: TRBD1
abundance: once

CDR3aa: ASSPLNTIY
v_gene: TRBV11-2
j_gene: TRBJ1-3
d_gene: -
abundance: -

CDR3aa: ATNLPGIKTEAF
v_gene: TRBV15
j_gene: TRBJ1-1
d_gene: -
abundance: -

CDR3aa: ASRGISYEQY
v_gene: TRBV27
j_gene: TRBJ2-7
d_gene: -
abundance: -

CDR3aa: ASSLTSSGRRHEQF
v_gene: TRBV11-3
j_gene: TRBJ2-1
d_gene: TRBD2
abundance: -

CDR3aa: ASPLSPLNEKLF
v_gene: TRBV9
j_gene: TRBJ1-4
d_gene: -
abundance: -

CDR3aa: ASSLVIRGELF
v_gene: TRBV5-1
j_gene: TRBJ2-2
d_gene: -
abundance: -

CDR3aa: ASSQEVRGPNEKLF
v_gene: TRBV4-2
j_gene: TRBJ1-4
d_gene: TRBD1
abundance: -

CDR3aa: ASRGTGLSQEQF
v_gene: TRBV27
j_gene: TRBJ2-1
d_gene: TRBD1
abundance: few

CDR3aa: ASSLGGTDETEAF
v_gene: TRBV5-1
j_gene: TRBJ1-1
d_gene: TRBD1
abundance: -

CDR3aa: ASLDAGRGQPQH
v_gene: TRBV19
j_gene: TRBJ1-5
d_gene: -
abundance: -

CDR3aa: ASRTGQQNTEAF
v_gene: TRBV2
j_gene: TRBJ1-1
d_gene: TRBD1
abundance: few

CDR3aa: ASSLPGGSEAF
v_gene: TRBV7-9
j_gene: TRBJ1-1
d_gene: TRBD1
abundance: -

CDR3aa: ASSKGTGGNQPQH
v_gene: TRBV5-4
j_gene: TRBJ1-5
d_gene: TRBD1
abundance: once

CDR3aa: ASPPQSPGGYT
v_gene: TRBV19
j_gene: TRBJ1-2
d_gene: -
abundance: -

CDR3aa: ASSPFPGTGAIYGYT
v_gene: TRBV19
j_gene: TRBJ1-2
d_gene: TRBD1
abundance: -

CDR3aa: ASSWITGVGNQPQH
v_gene: TRBV5-8
j_gene: TRBJ1-5
d_gene: TRBD1
abundance: -

CDR3aa: ASSFYFQGEGGYT
v_gene: TRBV28
j_gene: TRBJ1-2
d_gene: TRBD1
abundance: -

CDR3aa: ASSLEGGYGYT
v_gene: TRBV5-1
j_gene: TRBJ1-2
d_gene: -
abundance: -

CDR3aa: ASSVIGGVSYNEQF
v_gene: TRBV9
j_gene: TRBJ2-1
d_gene: -
abundance: -